These 25 T cell receptor beta chains were sequenced from one sample in a study of T-cell memory formation after mild COVID-19. TCRdb analysed the 5' RACE reads with MiXCR anew, one entry per CDR3 protein. The sample has fewer than 600,000 distinct CDR3 sequences, approximately 21% seen once. What was sequenced was PBMCs or a T cell subset sorted from them (not recorded which). The receptors were gathered from an adult woman who had mild COVID-19 (a few samples of this study predate the infection). Cell type and time point are not known.

In this sample, this clonotype turned up many times. The chain recombines TRBV30 with TRBJ2-1, with a possible D match to TRBD2 (6 bases). Trimming took 2 bases from V and 4 from J, leaving 9 bases between them. This CDR3 contains 13 residues. Germline values: CDR1 GTSNPN, CDR2 SVGIG (reference sequence). CDR3 in DNA: TGTGCCTGGAGTACGGAGGGGTACAATGAGCAGTTCTTC. This gives the protein CAWSTEGYNEQFF.

CDR3 sequence reads: CASSFGRVEGEAFF. In DNA, the CDR3 is TGTGCCAGCAGTTTTGGCAGGGTCGAGGGTGAAGCTTTCTTT. This sequence joins TRBV12-3 or TRBV12-4 and TRBJ1-1; possibly TRBD1 for D (5 bases). The CDR3 runs 14 residues. With 3 bases removed from V and 7 bases from J, the gap between germline ends came to 15 bases.

There are a few counts of this clonotype. The V gene is TRBV20-1, the J gene TRBJ2-1; 7 nucleotides agree with TRBD1. V dropped 5 bases and J dropped 4; count of bases not matched to a gene: 5. The germline gives CDR1 DFQATT, CDR2 SNEGSKA (reference sequence). The CDR3 covers 13 residues. CDR3 residues: CSAPRDRYNEQFF. CDR3 in DNA: TGCAGTGCTCCCCGGGACAGATACAATGAGCAGTTCTTC.

This clonotype was counted a few times. V gene TRBV6-1 combines with J gene TRBJ1-6, with D unclear. The germline gives CDR1 MNHNS, CDR2 SASEGT. CDR3 length equals 13 residues. Between the trimmed V and J ends, which lost 2 bases and 7 bases, there was a span of 6 bases. The CDR3 DNA reads TGTGCCAGCAGTGAAATGGTGAATTCACCCCTCCACTTT. It yields the protein CASSEMVNSPLHF.

This clonotype has a handful of counts. The chain carries TRBV19 and TRBJ2-2; D tentatively reads TRBD1 or TRBD2 (5 bases each). The CDR3 covers 13 residues. Trimming removed 4 bases at V and 6 bases at J, with 9 bases between. Germline values: CDR1 LNHDA, CDR2 SQIVND (reference sequence). The CDR3 DNA sequence: TGTGCCAGTAGTACAGGGAGCCCCGGGGAGCTGTTTTTT. Translating gives CASSTGSPGELFF.

This clonotype was detected only a few times. This chain connects TRBV7-3 to TRBJ2-3; D is ambiguous. Between the trimmed V and J ends, which lost 4 bases and 1 base, there was a span of 6 bases. This CDR3 is 13 amino acids long. The germline CDR1 and CDR2 sequences are SGHTA and FQGTGA. The CDR3 coding sequence is TGTGCCAGCAGCTCGTACGGCACAGATACGCAGTATTTT. Translating it yields CASSSYGTDTQYF.

This clonotype was detected a few times. The chain uses TRBV7-3 and TRBJ2-1; tentatively, D is TRBD2 (5 bases). Trimming took 4 bases from V and 5 from J, leaving 24 bases between them. Germline V lookup: CDR1 SGHTA, CDR2 FQGTGA. The CDR3 runs 18 residues. The CDR3 nucleotides read TGTGCCAGCAGCTCCTTGCCGCAGGACTCGCTTCGGGACAATGAGCAGTTCTTC. Translation: CASSSLPQDSLRDNEQFF.

In its sample, this clonotype was seen a few times. This chain uses TRBV5-1 with TRBJ2-3, with TRBD1 matching 9 bases. J was trimmed by 2 bases and V by 4 bases; bases with no gene match: 5. Germline values: CDR1 SGHRS, CDR2 YFSETQ. The CDR3 runs 15 residues. CDR3 DNA: TGCGCCAGCAGCCAGGGACAGGGCTACACAGATACGCAGTATTTT. Translating it yields CASSQGQGYTDTQYF.

This clonotype showed up many times. The CDR3 region is CASRNADGFYNEQFF. The CDR3 DNA follows: TGTGCCAGCAGGAACGCGGACGGCTTCTACAATGAGCAGTTCTTC. This chain joins TRBV6-5 and TRBJ2-1; D remains ambiguous. Germline V gene data show CDR1 as MNHEY and CDR2 as SVGAGI. The CDR3 length is 15 residues. V lost 6 bases, J lost 3 bases, and 15 bases lay in between.

Only a few counts were recorded for this clonotype. CDR3: CASSLAGGGTGELFF. The CDR3 DNA reads as TGTGCCAGCAGTTTGGCGGGAGGTGGAACCGGGGAGCTGTTTTTT. The V call is TRBV12-3 or TRBV12-4, the J call TRBJ2-2; 8 nucleotides agree with TRBD2. The CDR3 covers 15 residues. V shed 3 bases and J 5 bases; nucleotides not matched to a gene: 5.

V gene TRBV4-1 combines with J gene TRBJ2-7, with 8 bases fitting TRBD1. Germline CDR1 reads MGHRA; CDR2 reads YSYEKL. CDR3 length: 14 residues. The trim removed 1 base at V and 4 bases at J, leaving 3 bases unmatched. The CDR3 region is CASSQARGLYEQYF. DNA of the CDR3: TGCGCCAGCAGCCAAGCCAGGGGGCTGTACGAGCAGTACTTC.

This clonotype was observed a few times. The CDR3, as DNA: TGTGCCAGCAGCATTGGGACAGGGAACAATGAGCAGTTCTTC. Translating it yields CASSIGTGNNEQFF. V and J are TRBV5-4 and TRBJ2-1; 9 bases are a match to TRBD1. Germline assignment: CDR1 SGHNT and CDR2 YYREEE (reference sequence). Germline trimming cut 4 bases from V and 5 bases from J; bases unmatched to any gene: 4. The CDR3 loop spans 14 amino acids.

The chain combines TRBV24-1 with TRBJ2-7; D call uncertain. CDR3 size: 15 residues. Trimming shortened V by 9 bases and J by 6 bases, and 23 bases separated the two germline ends. CDR1 is KGHDR, CDR2 SFDVKD, per germline. The CDR3 reads CATGRMTPPLREQYF. The CDR3 DNA is TGTGCCACCGGACGGATGACCCCTCCTCTTCGCGAGCAGTACTTC.

This clonotype was observed at least ten times. The V call is TRBV5-1, the J call TRBJ2-7, with 7 positions matching TRBD1. The germline CDR1 and CDR2 sequences are SGHRS and YFSETQ. The CDR3 consists of 15 residues. The V and J ends lost 2 bases and 3 bases, in that order; junction bases with no gene match: 8. For the CDR3, the DNA is TGCGCCAGCAGCTTTGGGACAGTGGATGACTACGAGCAGTACTTC. Translation: CASSFGTVDDYEQYF. Drawing the rest from reference TRBV5-1 and TRBJ2-7, the complete variable domain is KAGVTQTPRYLIKTRGQQVTLSCSPISGHRSVSWYQQTPGQGLQFLFEYFSETQRNKGNFPGRFSGRQFSNSRSEMNVSTLELGDSALYLCASSFGTVDDYEQYFGPGTRLTVT.

The V and J genes are TRBV7-9 and TRBJ2-7; 11 positions agree with TRBD2. CDR3 length equals 15 residues. The germline gives CDR1 SEHNR, CDR2 FQNEAQ (reference sequence). Unmatched junction bases numbered 3, after V lost 0 bases and J lost 5 bases. The CDR3 DNA follows: TGTGCCAGCAGCTTAGCGACTAGCGGGACTCACGAGCAGTACTTC. Translated: CASSLATSGTHEQYF.

This clonotype was seen more than once but under ten times. V and J are TRBV7-3 and TRBJ2-3, with TRBD2 identical over 12 bases. This CDR3 region has 17 residues. Germline lookup yields CDR1 SGHTA and CDR2 FQGTGA. The junction had 5 bases not matched to a gene; V was cut back by 4 bases and J by 0 bases. The CDR3 loop is CASSSGLAGTSTDTQYF. Written as DNA, the CDR3 is TGTGCCAGCAGCTCCGGACTAGCGGGGACTAGCACAGATACGCAGTATTTT.

This clonotype occurred a few times. This chain joins TRBV29-1 and TRBJ1-2, with a possible D match to TRBD1 (6 bases). This CDR3 region has 14 residues. V was trimmed by 6 bases and J by 3 bases, leaving 17 bases between them. The V gene's germline CDR1 is SQVTM and CDR2 ANQGSEA. The CDR3 DNA sequence: TGCAGCGTCAACCCAGGGGCCTCGGACTATGGCTACACCTTC. Protein: CSVNPGASDYGYTF.

V is TRBV25-1 and J is TRBJ2-7; 9 bases agree with TRBD1. The J segment lost 3 bases and the V segment lost 3 bases, leaving 6 bases of the junction unmatched. Per germline, CDR1 MGHDK and CDR2 SYGVNS. This CDR3 contains 15 residues. This CDR3 reads CASSEPGQGNYEQYF. The DNA for the CDR3 is TGTGCCAGCAGTGAGCCGGGACAGGGAAACTACGAGCAGTACTTC.

The rearrangement uses TRBV10-3 and TRBJ1-6; 9 bases fit TRBD1. The CDR3 has 14 residues. With V trimmed by 2 bases and J by 7 bases, 0 bases remained unmatched. Germline values: CDR1 ENHRY, CDR2 SYGVKD. DNA for the CDR3: TGTGCCATCAGTGAGACAGGGGGCAATTCACCCCTCCACTTT. Protein: CAISETGGNSPLHF.

This clonotype was found a few times. This chain uses TRBV6-2 or TRBV6-3 with TRBJ2-1, with 11 bases identical to TRBD2. This CDR3 has 16 amino acids. CDR1 and CDR2 from the germline V gene are MNHEY and SVGEGT. V was clipped by 6 bases and J by 8 bases; unmatched bases: 12. This chain's CDR3 is CASSSFASGRSYEQFF. CDR3 nucleotide sequence: TGTGCCAGCAGCAGTTTCGCTAGCGGGAGGTCTTATGAGCAGTTCTTC.

This clonotype was seen a handful of times. This chain links TRBV30 with TRBJ2-1, with TRBD1 matching over 8 bases. This CDR3 is built from 14 residues. J was trimmed by 8 bases and V by 6 bases; bases with no gene match: 12. Looked up from germline, CDR1 is GTSNPN and CDR2 is SVGIG (reference sequence). CDR3 residues: CACGRGRGLHEQFF. The CDR3 bases are TGTGCCTGTGGACGGGGCAGGGGGCTACATGAGCAGTTCTTC.

This clonotype was found a few times. This rearrangement joins TRBV29-1 to TRBJ2-1; D perhaps matches TRBD2 (6 bases). With 4 bases removed from V and 0 bases from J, the gap between germline ends came to 16 bases. CDR3 length: 16 amino acids. Germline V gene lookup returns CDR1 SQVTM and CDR2 ANQGSEA. In DNA, the CDR3 is TGCAGCGTTGTTGGGGGGATCAGGGTCTCCTACAATGAGCAGTTCTTC. Translating it yields CSVVGGIRVSYNEQFF.

The rearrangement joins TRBV11-1 to TRBJ2-1; tentatively, D is TRBD2 (6 bases). The germline gives CDR1 SGHAT, CDR2 FQDESV (reference sequence). This CDR3 is 16 amino acids long. V dropped 6 bases and J dropped 0 bases, with 15 bases sitting between them. CDR3 amino acids: CASRDNSGRSYNEQFF. In DNA form, the CDR3 reads TGTGCCAGCAGGGATAATAGCGGACGCTCCTACAATGAGCAGTTCTTC. The variable domain in full, completed from reference TRBV11-1 and TRBJ2-1, reads EAEVAQSPRYKITEKSQAVAFWCDPISGHATLYWYRQILGQGPELLVQFQDESVVDDSQLPKDRFSAERLKGVDSTLKIQPAELGDSAMYLCASRDNSGRSYNEQFFGPGTRLTVL.

The V gene is TRBV2, the J gene TRBJ1-2; TRBD1 agrees at 7 bases. This CDR3 is built from 13 residues. Trimming removed 8 bases from V and 1 base from J; junction bases left unmatched: 4. The germline CDR1 and CDR2 sequences are SNHLY and FYNNEI. This chain's CDR3 is CASRGTVNYGYTF. The DNA of the CDR3 is TGTGCCAGCCGAGGGACAGTTAACTATGGCTACACCTTC.

The J gene is TRBJ2-3, the V gene TRBV6-1, with D unresolved. CDR1 and CDR2 (germline): MNHNS, SASEGT. V was cut by 2 bases and J by 5 bases, with 2 bases left in between. This CDR3 is 11 amino acids long. DNA for the CDR3: TGTGCCAGCAGTGAAAAAGATACGCAGTATTTT. This translates into CASSEKDTQYF.